The entry below describes one T cell receptor beta chain. CDR3 length: 15 residues. Deletions cut 4 bases from V and 1 base from J, with 8 bases between. Looked up from germline, CDR1 is LNHNV and CDR2 is YYDKDF (reference sequence). The data are from a study of chemoradiotherapy in HPV16-positive cancers. TCRdb keeps only in-frame clones here, not all; method: immunoSEQ multiplex PCR. The data show 3,400 or so clones, around 81% seen once. The source is a human donor with HPV-associated anogenital cancer. The specimen comprised tumor tissue, sampled from a patient who underwent chemoradiotherapy. The J gene is TRBJ2-6, the V gene TRBV15, with D unresolved. The CDR3 DNA reads TGTGCCACCAGCAAGGCAGAATCTGGGGCCAACGTCCTGACTTTC. Encoded protein: CATSKAESGANVLTF.